This TCR beta chain was sequenced during a study of read filtering for tumor transcriptome and immune sequencing. Study context: 8 or 9 patients were R-ISS I, 16 were R-ISS II, about seven were R-ISS III.

From about 0.4 ug of RNA, a library with molecular barcoded alpha/delta and beta/gamma adaptors was made. One entry per CDR3 protein, called by TCRdb with MiXCR from the reads. The sample holds approximately 45,000 distinct CDR3 sequences, around 19% seen once. The germline V and J ends were trimmed by 6 bases and 4 bases, with 15 bases remaining between them. Germline V gene lookup returns CDR1 LNHDA and CDR2 SQIVND (reference sequence). CDR3 length: 14 amino acids. In this sample, this clonotype turned up many times. The chain is built from TRBV19 and TRBJ1-1, with TRBD1 as a possible D gene (6 bases). This TCR derives from a donor aged 40 or over with multiple myeloma. Sequenced: a population of CD138-negative cells sorted from bone marrow. Here the CDR3 DNA reads TGTGCCAGTAGGCCCGACAGGAGAACCACTGAAGCTTTCTTT. Its translation: CASRPDRRTTEAFF.